The present T cell receptor beta chain was sequenced within a study of T cells after posttransplantation cyclophosphamide. Study findings and constraints: Donor CD8+ memory clones often dominated recipient blood repertoires at later times.

Comment on this clone: No antigen is known for it.

Cyclophosphamide on days +3 and +4 followed busulfan-fludarabine conditioning and a marrow graft. TCRdb keeps only in-frame clones here, not all; method: immunoSEQ multiplex PCR. There are around 22,000 clones in the sample; less than 90% occur only once, and roughly an eighth lies in the top ten. V was shortened by 1 base and J by 0 bases, with 11 bases between the two germline ends. CDR3 length: 17 amino acids. Germline V gene data show CDR1 as SGDLS and CDR2 as YYNGEE. The chain combines TRBV9 with TRBJ2-6, with D possibly TRBD2 on 5 matching bases. This sequence was found in a female patient between 30 and 40 years old who received an allogeneic stem cell transplant from an unrelated donor, was CMV-positive, and had no GVHD. Part of the T cells may come from the graft donor. The input for sequencing was PBMCs, taken after allogeneic stem cell transplant with posttransplant cyclophosphamide. The DNA of the CDR3 is TGTGCCAGCAGCGTATTCGACGGAGGCTCTGGGGCCAACGTCCTGACTTTC. It translates to CASSVFDGGSGANVLTF.